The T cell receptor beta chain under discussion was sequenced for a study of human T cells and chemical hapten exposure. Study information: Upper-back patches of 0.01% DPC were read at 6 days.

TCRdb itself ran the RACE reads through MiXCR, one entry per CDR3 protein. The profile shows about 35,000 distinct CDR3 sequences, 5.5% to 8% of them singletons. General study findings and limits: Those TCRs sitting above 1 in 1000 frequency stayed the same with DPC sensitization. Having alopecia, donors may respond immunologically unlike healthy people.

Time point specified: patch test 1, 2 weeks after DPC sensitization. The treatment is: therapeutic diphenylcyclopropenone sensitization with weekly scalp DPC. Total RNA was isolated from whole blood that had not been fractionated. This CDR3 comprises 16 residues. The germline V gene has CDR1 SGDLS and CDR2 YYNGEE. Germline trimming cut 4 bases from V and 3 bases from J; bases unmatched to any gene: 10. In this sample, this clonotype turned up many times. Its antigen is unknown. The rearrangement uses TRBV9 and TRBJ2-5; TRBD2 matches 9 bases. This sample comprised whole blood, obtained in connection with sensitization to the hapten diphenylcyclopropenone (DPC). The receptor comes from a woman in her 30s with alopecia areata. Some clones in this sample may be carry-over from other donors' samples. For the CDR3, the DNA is TGTGCCAGCAGCCCCTTTGCTAGCGGGATCGAAGAGACCCAGTACTTC. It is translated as CASSPFASGIEETQYF.